The sequence of this T cell receptor (beta chain) was determined in a study of early stage breast cancer tumors. Notes on this clone: The antigen is not known.

Each sample had two DNA replicates, 0.5 to 0.65 ug blood or 1.5 ug tissue. Only in-frame clones appear in the TCRdb table, and some are missing; sequencing was by immunoSEQ multiplex PCR. The table shows 70,000 or so clones, with around 80% occurring only once. This CDR3 region has 14 residues. With 2 bases removed from V and 8 bases from J, the gap between germline ends came to 16 bases. CDR1 is SGHTA and CDR2 is FQGNSA in the germline V gene. Study results and limitations: Tumors had approximately 2.5-fold higher T cell density than normal breast. Enriched TCRB sequences shared across patients were mostly commonly generated sequences.

Sequenced material: blood. The receptor was derived from a person aged 35-55 years with breast cancer. This rearrangement joins TRBV7-2 to TRBJ2-7, with TRBD2 as a possible D gene (5 bases). This CDR3 is CASSLQTASLKQYF. The DNA of the CDR3 is TGTGCCAGCAGCTTACAGACGGCTAGCCTAAAGCAGTACTTC.